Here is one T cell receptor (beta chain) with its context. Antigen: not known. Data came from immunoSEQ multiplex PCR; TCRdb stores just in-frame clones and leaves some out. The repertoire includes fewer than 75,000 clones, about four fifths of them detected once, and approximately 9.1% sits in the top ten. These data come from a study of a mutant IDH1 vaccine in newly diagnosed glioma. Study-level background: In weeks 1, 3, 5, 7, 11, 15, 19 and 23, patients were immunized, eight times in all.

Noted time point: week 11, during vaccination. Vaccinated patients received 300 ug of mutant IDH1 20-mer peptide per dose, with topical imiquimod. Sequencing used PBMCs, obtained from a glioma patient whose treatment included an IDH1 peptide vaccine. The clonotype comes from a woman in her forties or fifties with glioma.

This CDR3 reads CASSRDTNYGYTF. The CDR3, as DNA: TGTGCCAGCAGCCGGGACACTAACTATGGCTACACCTTC. This chain connects TRBV14 to TRBJ1-2, with D perhaps matching TRBD1 (6 bases). Trimming cost V 4 bases and J 0 bases, with 6 bases left between them. CDR3 size: 13 residues. Germline loops: CDR1 SGHDN, CDR2 FVKESK. The full variable domain, rest sourced from reference TRBV14 and TRBJ1-2, is EAGVTQFPSHSVIEKGQTVTLRCDPISGHDNLYWYRRVMGKEIKFLLHFVKESKQDESGMPNNRFLAERTGGTYSTLKVQPAELEDSGVYFCASSRDTNYGYTFGSGTRLTVV.